Shown below are 17 T cell receptor beta chains from a single sample sequenced in a study of blood T cell repertoires in COVID-19. Measured with immunoSEQ multiplex PCR; TCRdb has only the in-frame clones, and not every one. The sample includes about 230,000 clones, more than 75% of them seen just once. Sequences were obtained from peripheral blood. The receptors originated from a man in his fifties or sixties with COVID-19, enrolled during active disease.

V is TRBV6-2 or TRBV6-3 and J is TRBJ2-1, with D possibly TRBD2 on 6 matching bases. The CDR3 extends over 15 amino acids. The germline V and J ends were trimmed by 0 bases and 2 bases, with 8 bases remaining between them. Germline-derived CDR1 and CDR2 are MNHEY and SVGEGT. The CDR3 protein is CASSYSGLTYNEQFF. CDR3 DNA sequence: TGTGCCAGCAGTTACTCGGGACTTACCTACAATGAGCAGTTCTTC.

The chain combines TRBV5-1 with TRBJ2-1; TRBD1 is a possible D gene (6 bases). CDR1 is SGHRS, CDR2 YFSETQ, per germline. The CDR3 runs 15 residues. The ends were cut back, 0 bases at V and 2 bases at J, with 9 bases in the middle. The CDR3 loop is CASSLGRGTYNEQFF. CDR3 DNA sequence: TGCGCCAGCAGCTTGGGCAGGGGCACCTACAATGAGCAGTTCTTC.

CDR3 in DNA: TGTGCCAGTAGTCCGGGGGTGAACCAGGGGCAGTACTTC. Its translation is CASSPGVNQGQYF. The chain employs TRBV19 and TRBJ2-7, with D possibly TRBD2 on 6 matching bases. V lost 5 bases, J lost 9 bases, and 17 bases lay in between. CDR3 length: 13 amino acids. Germline V gene data show CDR1 as LNHDA and CDR2 as SQIVND (reference sequence).

The chain combines TRBV11-2 with TRBJ1-1, with D possibly matching TRBD1 (5 bases). The CDR3 length is 15 residues. From germline, CDR1 is SGHAT and CDR2 FQNNGV. Trimming stripped 1 base from V and 0 bases from J, with 9 bases between. CDR3 DNA sequence: TGTGCCAGCAGCTTAGGGCTAGGGGTGAACACTGAAGCTTTCTTT. Protein sequence: CASSLGLGVNTEAFF.

The chain employs TRBV13 and TRBJ1-6, with 7 nucleotides matching TRBD1. CDR1 PRHDT and CDR2 FYEKMQ come from the germline V gene (reference sequence). J was trimmed by 0 bases and V by 0 bases; bases with no gene match: 2. This CDR3 contains 17 residues. DNA of the CDR3: TGTGCCAGCAGCTTAGGGGGACAGAGCTCCTATAATTCACCCCTCCACTTT. It encodes CASSLGGQSSYNSPLHF.

The rearrangement links TRBV7-3 to TRBJ2-2; a weak D match, TRBD1 (5 bases). CDR3 size: 18 residues. With 5 bases removed from V and 1 base from J, the gap between germline ends came to 20 bases. The V gene's germline CDR1 is SGHTA and CDR2 FQGTGA. The CDR3: CASSPRAGAGQNTGELFF. In DNA, the CDR3 is TGTGCCAGCAGCCCAAGGGCTGGAGCAGGGCAGAACACCGGGGAGCTGTTTTTT. The entire variable domain, with the rest obtained from reference TRBV7-3 and TRBJ2-2, is as follows: GAGVSQTPSNKVTEKGKYVELRCDPISGHTALYWYRQSLGQGPEFLIYFQGTGAADDSGLPNDRFFAVRPEGSVSTLKIQRTERGDSAVYLCASSPRAGAGQNTGELFFGEGSRLTVL.

This clone was recorded once. The chain is built from TRBV11-3 and TRBJ2-7; 15 nucleotides match TRBD2. The CDR3 loop spans 18 amino acids. CDR1 is SGHNT and CDR2 is YENEEA in the germline V gene. The V and J ends lost 5 bases and 3 bases, in that order; junction bases with no gene match: 11. The CDR3 bases are TGTGCCAGCAGCACAAAGACCGGGACTAGCGGGAGGCACTACGAGCAGTACTTC. This codes for CASSTKTGTSGRHYEQYF. Full variable domain (missing parts from reference TRBV11-3 and TRBJ2-7): EAGVVQSPRYKIIEKKQPVAFWCNPISGHNTLYWYLQNLGQGPELLIRYENEEAVDDSQLPKDRFSAERLKGVDSTLKIQPAELGDSAVYLCASSTKTGTSGRHYEQYFGPGTRLTVT.

The chain is built from TRBV5-1 and TRBJ2-2; TRBD2 matches 7 bases. J was trimmed by 4 bases and V by 9 bases; bases with no gene match: 15. The CDR3 loop spans 16 amino acids. Germline assignment: CDR1 SGHRS and CDR2 YFSETQ. Here the CDR3 reads CATSGGSDGATGELFF. In DNA, the CDR3 is TGCGCCACCTCCGGGGGGAGCGATGGGGCCACCGGGGAGCTGTTTTTT.

The chain recombines TRBV2 with TRBJ2-7; TRBD1 is a possible D gene (5 bases). Germline loops: CDR1 SNHLY, CDR2 FYNNEI. V was shortened by 4 bases and J by 4 bases, with 8 bases between the two germline ends. The CDR3 totals 12 residues. In nucleotides, the CDR3 is TGTGCCAGCAGTGTGGGGCCTTACGAGCAGTACTTC. It codes for CASSVGPYEQYF.

The rearrangement joins TRBV19 to TRBJ1-5, with 9 bases lining up with TRBD1. With 3 bases clipped from V and 7 bases from J, the junction kept 10 bases outside the gene matches. Germline V CDR1 and CDR2: LNHDA, SQIVND (reference sequence). This CDR3 is 16 amino acids long. Written as DNA, the CDR3 is TGTGCCAGTAGTATTCATTGGGACAGGGAGGAACAGCCCCAGCATTTT. This encodes CASSIHWDREEQPQHF.

On this clone: At the DNA level, this CDR3 is encoded by other sequences in the same sample as well. The gene calls are TRBV3-1 (or the pseudogene TRBV3-2) and TRBJ2-3; 10 nucleotides align to TRBD2. The trim removed 0 bases at V and 1 base at J, leaving 1 base unmatched. The CDR3 has 16 residues. CDR1 is LGHDT and CDR2 is YNNKEL in the germline V gene (reference sequence). The CDR3 here is CASSQDLAGGTDTQYF. Written as DNA, the CDR3 is TGTGCCAGCAGCCAAGATCTAGCGGGGGGCACAGATACGCAGTATTTT.

V and J are TRBV5-1 and TRBJ1-6; D is perhaps TRBD1 (5 bases). V was trimmed by 4 bases and J by 3 bases, leaving 17 bases between them. The CDR3 has 17 residues. CDR1 and CDR2 from the germline V gene are SGHRS and YFSETQ. In DNA form, the CDR3 reads TGCGCCAGCAGCCTTACCTCCCCGGGGGGCTATAATTCACCCCTCCACTTT. Encoded protein: CASSLTSPGGYNSPLHF.

The chain employs TRBV29-1 and TRBJ2-5, with TRBD1 identical over 8 bases. The CDR3 is made up of 14 amino acids. V lost 8 bases, J lost 2 bases, and 10 bases stayed unmatched. In germline, CDR1 is SQVTM, CDR2 ANQGSEA. The CDR3 DNA reads as TGCAGCATCTCAGGGGGCGCGGGGCAAGAGACCCAGTACTTC. It is translated as CSISGGAGQETQYF.

This clone was recorded once. The chain uses TRBV18 and TRBJ2-3; 9 positions match TRBD2. This CDR3 has 19 residues. Losses at the gene ends were 0 bases for V and 2 bases for J; bases not matched to a gene: 12. Germline-derived CDR1 and CDR2 are KGHSH and LQKENI. CDR3 bases: TGTGCCAGCTCACCACCGAGTTCCGGACTAGCGAGTTACACAGATACGCAGTATTTT. It encodes CASSPPSSGLASYTDTQYF.

The genes are TRBV18 and TRBJ2-2, with a weak D call TRBD1 (6 bases). CDR1 is KGHSH, CDR2 LQKENI, per germline. The CDR3 runs to 15 residues. The germline V and J ends were trimmed by 1 base and 6 bases, with 12 bases remaining between them. The CDR3 DNA reads as TGTGCCAGCTCACCACAGCAGGGGTCGGCCGGGGAGCTGTTTTTT. This sequence encodes CASSPQQGSAGELFF.

V and J are TRBV9 and TRBJ2-2; perhaps TRBD2 as D (7 bases). Trimming removed 4 bases at V and 1 base at J, with 14 bases between. This CDR3 has 16 residues. Germline values: CDR1 SGDLS, CDR2 YYNGEE. In DNA form, the CDR3 reads TGTGCCAGCAGCCCACAAGGGGGGGTGAACACCGGGGAGCTGTTTTTT. Protein: CASSPQGGVNTGELFF.

This sequence joins TRBV7-3 and TRBJ2-2, with 8 positions matching TRBD2. There are 16 residues in the CDR3. Germline CDR1 SGHTA, CDR2 FQGTGA. Trimming at V came to 0 bases and at J to 0 bases, leaving 0 bases not matched to a gene. CDR3 region: CASSLTSGANTGELFF. CDR3 in DNA: TGTGCCAGCAGCTTAACTAGCGGGGCGAACACCGGGGAGCTGTTTTTT. Variable domain in full (rest from reference TRBV7-3 and TRBJ2-2): GAGVSQTPSNKVTEKGKYVELRCDPISGHTALYWYRQSLGQGPEFLIYFQGTGAADDSGLPNDRFFAVRPEGSVSTLKIQRTERGDSAVYLCASSLTSGANTGELFFGEGSRLTVL.